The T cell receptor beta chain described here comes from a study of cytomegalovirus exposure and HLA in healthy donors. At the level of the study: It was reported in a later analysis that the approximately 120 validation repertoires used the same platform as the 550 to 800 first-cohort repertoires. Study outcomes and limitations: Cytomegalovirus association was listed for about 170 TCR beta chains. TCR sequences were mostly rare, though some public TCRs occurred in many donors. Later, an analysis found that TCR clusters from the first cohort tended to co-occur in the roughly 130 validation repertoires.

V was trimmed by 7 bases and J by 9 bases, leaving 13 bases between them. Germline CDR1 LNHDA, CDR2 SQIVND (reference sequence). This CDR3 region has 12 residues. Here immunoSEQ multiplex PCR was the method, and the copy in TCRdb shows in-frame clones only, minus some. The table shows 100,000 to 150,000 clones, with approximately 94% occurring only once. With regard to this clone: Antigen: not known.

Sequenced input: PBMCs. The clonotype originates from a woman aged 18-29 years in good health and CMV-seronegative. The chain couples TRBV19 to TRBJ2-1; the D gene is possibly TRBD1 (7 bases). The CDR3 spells CASKGRGAEQFF. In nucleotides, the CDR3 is TGTGCCAGTAAGGGCAGGGGGGCTGAGCAGTTCTTC.